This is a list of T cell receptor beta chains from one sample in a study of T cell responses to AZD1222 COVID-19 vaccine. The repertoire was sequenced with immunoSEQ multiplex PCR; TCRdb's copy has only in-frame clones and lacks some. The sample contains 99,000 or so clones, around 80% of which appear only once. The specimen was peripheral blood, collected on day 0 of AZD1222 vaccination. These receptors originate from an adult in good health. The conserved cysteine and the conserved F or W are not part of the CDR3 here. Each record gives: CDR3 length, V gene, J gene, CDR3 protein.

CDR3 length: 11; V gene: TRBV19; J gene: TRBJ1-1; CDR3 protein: ASSRRENTEAF
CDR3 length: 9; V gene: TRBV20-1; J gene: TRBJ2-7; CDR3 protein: SAQDLYEQY
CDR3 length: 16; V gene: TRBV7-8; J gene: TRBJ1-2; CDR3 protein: ASSPRLVGDRGHYGYT
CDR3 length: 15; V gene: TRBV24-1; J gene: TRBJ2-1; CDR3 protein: ATRGTGSGGTYNEQF
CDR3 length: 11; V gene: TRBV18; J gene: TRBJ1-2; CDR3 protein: ASSVQGFDGYT
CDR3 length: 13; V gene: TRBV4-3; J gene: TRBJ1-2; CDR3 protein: ASSQDLRTENGYT
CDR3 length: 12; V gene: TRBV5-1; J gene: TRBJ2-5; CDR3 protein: ASSYGGASETQY
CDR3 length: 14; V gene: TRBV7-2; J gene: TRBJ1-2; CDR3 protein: ASSLVGTGGYDGYT
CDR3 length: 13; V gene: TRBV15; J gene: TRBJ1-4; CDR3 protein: ATSRELTTNEKLF
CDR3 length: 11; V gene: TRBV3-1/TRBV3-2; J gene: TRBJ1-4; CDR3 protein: ASSQDGRPKLF
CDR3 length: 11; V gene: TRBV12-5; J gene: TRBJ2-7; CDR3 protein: ASGLDSSYEQY
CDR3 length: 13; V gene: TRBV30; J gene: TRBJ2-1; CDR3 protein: AWKWASGLYNEQF
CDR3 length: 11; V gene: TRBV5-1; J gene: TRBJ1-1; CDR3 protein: ASSWDRNTEAF
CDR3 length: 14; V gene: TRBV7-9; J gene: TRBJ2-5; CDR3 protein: ASSLLAGVQKETQY
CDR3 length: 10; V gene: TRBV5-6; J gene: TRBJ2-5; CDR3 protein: ASSFGRETQY
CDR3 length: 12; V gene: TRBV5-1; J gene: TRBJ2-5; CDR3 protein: ASTVGEVEETQY